The TCR beta chain described here comes from a study of T-cell memory formation after mild COVID-19. Study background: Clustering of TCRs was largely donor specific.

Findings and caveats of the study: CD4+ contracting clones lay mainly in CM and EM, CD8+ ones in EMRA.

In TCRdb, the 5' RACE reads were re-called with MiXCR into one record per CDR3 protein. The data show about half a million distinct CDR3 sequences, 15% to 20% seen once. Germline loops: CDR1 KGHDR, CDR2 SFDVKD. The V gene lost 8 bases and the J gene lost 3 bases, with 7 bases spanning the gap. The CDR3 spans 12 residues. This clonotype has a count of ten or more. Antigen: not known. This chain connects TRBV24-1 to TRBJ1-3; no definite D call. The TCR was taken from an adult woman who had mild COVID-19 (a few samples of this study predate the infection). Cell type and time point are not known. The sample was PBMCs or a T cell subset sorted from them (not recorded which). CDR3 sequence: CATTYNGNTIYF. The CDR3 nucleotides are TGTGCCACCACCTACAATGGAAACACCATATATTTT.